This T cell receptor beta chain was retrieved from a study of OX40 agonist ivuxolimab in advanced cancers. Study in general: The dose-escalation cohort was approximately 80% male, with a mean age of 60 years, ranging about 20 to 79.

With respect to this clone: Its antigen is undetermined.

The repertoire was sequenced with immunoSEQ multiplex PCR; TCRdb's copy has only in-frame clones and lacks some. The table includes 75,000 to 100,000 clones, about 91% detected once. Study outcomes and limitations: In the 0.1-3.0 mg/kg groups, partial responders showed among the lowest expansion. Researchers report that CD8+ T cells had, on average, more expanded clones than CD4+. No determination was made of the antigen specificity of the expanded peripheral T cells.

Specimen: CD4+ or CD8+ T cells sorted from blood, collected in a trial of the OX40 agonist ivuxolimab. The TCR was taken from an adult with an advanced solid tumor such as melanoma, head and neck, liver or kidney cancer.

CDR3 sequence: CASSSVNTEAFF. The CDR3 bases are TGTGCCAGCAGTTCCGTGAACACTGAAGCTTTCTTT. The chain has TRBV11-3 and TRBJ1-1; D uncertain. There are 12 residues in the CDR3. Germline lookup yields CDR1 SGHNT and CDR2 YENEEA. Trimming took 6 bases from V and 0 from J, leaving 5 bases between them.